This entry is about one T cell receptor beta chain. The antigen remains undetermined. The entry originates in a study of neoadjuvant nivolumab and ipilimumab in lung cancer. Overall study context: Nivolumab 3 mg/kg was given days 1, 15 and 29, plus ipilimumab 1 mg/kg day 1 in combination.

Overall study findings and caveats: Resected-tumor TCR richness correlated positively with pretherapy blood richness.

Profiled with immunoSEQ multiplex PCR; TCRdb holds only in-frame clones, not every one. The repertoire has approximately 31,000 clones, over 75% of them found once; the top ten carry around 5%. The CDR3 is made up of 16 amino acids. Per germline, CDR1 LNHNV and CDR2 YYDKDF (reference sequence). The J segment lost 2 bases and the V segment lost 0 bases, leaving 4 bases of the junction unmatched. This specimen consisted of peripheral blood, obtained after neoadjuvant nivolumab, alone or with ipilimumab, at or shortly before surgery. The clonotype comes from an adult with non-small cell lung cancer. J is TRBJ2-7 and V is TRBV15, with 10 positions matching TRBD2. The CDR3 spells CATSRDSSGGAYEQYF. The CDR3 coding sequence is TGTGCCACCAGCAGAGATTCTAGCGGGGGAGCCTACGAGCAGTACTTC.